This T cell receptor beta chain was sequenced during a study of T cell responses to AZD1222 COVID-19 vaccine (dated by TCRdb to the early 2020s). The study in broad terms: AZD1222 recipients given second doses at about 4 weeks or at about 12 weeks were pooled, since spike-specific TCR depth and breadth were not found to differ between the two schedules. Enrollment into the trials was organized by age into subgroups of 18-55, 56-69 and 70-plus years, and those subgroups contained roughly 150, 30 and 60 TCR-sequenced participants, respectively. TCR sequencing covered about 230 trial participants: around 210 given two doses of AZD1222 and 26 given two doses of MenACWY control vaccine. General conclusions and limits of the study: Vaccine-associated CD4 TCRs spanned the whole spike protein, with dominant responses in regions 160-218 and 743-854. Only 5 to 7 AZD1222 recipients were SARS-CoV-2 seropositive at baseline, limiting conclusions about previously exposed vaccinees. Participants were mostly white British, with more females than males. The authors suggested clonal diversity may have been underestimated. Because no day 14 peak-response samples were available, repertoires were characterized only after the peak T cell response. In the small 56-69-year group, the increase in depth fell short of significance, most likely because of low power. Reportedly, almost half of the unique spike-specific TCRs recognized epitopes lying outside the regions that are mutated in the B.1.351 and B.1.1.7 variants. Spike-specific TCR breadth and depth rose significantly after two AZD1222 doses compared with day 0 and with MenACWY recipients.

The table lists this clone with many counts. Its antigen is currently not known. No per-base quality is available; no much larger clone lies one base away. This specimen's time point label, interpreted: baseline before first vaccination. Vaccinee samples came from UK trials COV001 and COV002, including a single-blind randomized controlled phase 2/3 trial of AZD1222 (ChAdOx1 nCoV-19) in healthy adults. For TCRbeta chain sequencing, PBMC samples from trial participants were taken at day 0 and at day 28 after the second dose. The CDR3 regions of human TCRbeta chains were subjected to immunosequencing. In the authors' own workflow: TCRs in the repertoires were compared against a reference library of SARS-CoV-2-specific TCRs that had been generated with the MIRA antigen-specificity platform. Breadth was defined as the fraction of unique TCRs that were SARS-CoV-2-associated. Depth was defined as the fraction of total T cells that were SARS-CoV-2-associated. Using the MIRA data, each spike-specific TCR was assigned both to the spike region to which the TCR was reactive and to a CD4 or CD8 class. Log10-transformed breadth and depth values were compared by one-way ANOVA with Sidak's multiple comparisons tests. Here the immuneACCESS table is served through TCRdb, limited to in-frame sequences with V and J called. Missing clones are a known gap in these copies; in checked studies unresolved V genes cover under half, and the rest lacks a known reason. V and J calls plus clone size are reproduced from that table; the DNA served to infer D and trimming. The sample yields approximately 65,000 clones; around 75% were counted once. The biggest ten clones account for about an eighth of the sample.

Per the germline V gene, SGDLS is the CDR1 and YYNGEE is the CDR2. The CDR3 runs 15 amino acids, cysteine and phenylalanine included. The sequence is cut down to CDR3 DNA, 45 bases in frame from base 1. Clipping removes 4 bases from V and 2 bases from J, with 2 as the unmatched junction base count. Rearrangement joined TRBV9 to TRBJ2-2; TRBD2 fits 10 bases in the junction. The material sequenced was peripheral blood, taken on day 0 of AZD1222 vaccination. This receptor was obtained from an adult in good health. The nucleotide sequence reads TGTGCCAGCAGCCCTAGCGGGGGAAACACCGGGGAGCTGTTTTTT. This sequence encodes CASSPSGGNTGELFF.